Following are 28 T cell receptor beta chains from one sample sequenced in a study of T cells in Graves' hyperthyroidism and ophthalmopathy. Researchers amplified the TCR beta CDR3 regions from RNA transcripts. The HTBI primer set drove a first-round RT-PCR of the TCR CDR3. One entry per CDR3 protein, called by TCRdb with MiXCR from the multiplex PCR reads. The repertoire includes fewer than 650,000 distinct CDR3 sequences, about 14% of them detected once, and roughly 7% sits in the top ten. Sequencing was carried out using blood. The receptors here all came from a woman under 30 with Graves' ophthalmopathy.

This clonotype appeared many times. V and J are TRBV5-5 and TRBJ2-1; TRBD2 matches 8 bases. The CDR3 length is 16 residues. The germline V gene encodes CDR1 SGHKS and CDR2 YYEKEE (reference sequence). Trimming removed 0 bases from V and 4 bases from J; junction bases left unmatched: 6. CDR3 nucleotides: TGTGCCAGCAGCTTGGCCGTCGGGGGGGTTTACAATGAGCAGTTCTTC. Translating gives CASSLAVGGVYNEQFF.

Details on this clonotype: This likely comes from a read error, as the CDR3 has no conserved phenylalanine or tryptophan at its end. This chain links TRBV9 with TRBJ2-1, with 10 bases fitting TRBD2. This CDR3 spans 15 amino acids. V gave up 4 bases and J gave up 6 bases; unmatched junction bases: 7. Germline lookup yields CDR1 SGDLS and CDR2 YYNGEE. CDR3 bases: TGTGCCAGCAGCCAACGGACTAGCGGAATCAATGAGCAGTTCTTA. It specifies CASSQRTSGINEQFL.

Many counts were recorded for this clonotype. In DNA form, the CDR3 reads TGTGCCAGCAGCCACCGCCGTGGTCAGCCCCAGCATTTT. Its translation is CASSHRRGQPQHF. This chain links TRBV7-8 with TRBJ1-5; the D is unclear. The germline CDR1 and CDR2 sequences are SGHVS and FQNEAQ. This CDR3 comprises 13 residues. The ends were cut back, 5 bases at V and 6 bases at J, with 11 bases in the middle.

Ten or more counts support this clonotype. The chain joins TRBV4-3 to TRBJ1-5; D perhaps matches TRBD1 (6 bases). In germline, CDR1 is LGHNA, CDR2 YSLEER. This CDR3 region has 15 residues. Trimming took off 4 bases at V and 6 bases at J, with 16 bases between the two ends. CDR3 loop: CASSPMRGGSQPQHF. The CDR3 region has the DNA TGCGCCAGCAGCCCGATGAGGGGGGGAAGTCAGCCCCAGCATTTT.

The rearrangement links TRBV19 to TRBJ1-2, with 7 bases matching TRBD1. Unmatched junction bases numbered 17, after V lost 4 bases and J lost 0 bases. CDR1 is LNHDA and CDR2 is SQIVND in the germline V gene (reference sequence). The CDR3 runs to 19 residues. CDR3 region: CASSTPAGRDSKANYGYTF. As DNA, the CDR3 is TGTGCCAGTAGTACGCCCGCCGGGAGGGACAGCAAAGCTAACTATGGCTACACCTTC.

This clonotype was counted many times. The chain is built from TRBV7-8 and TRBJ2-4; D not certain. Trimming shortened V by 2 bases and J by 0 bases, and 8 bases separated the two germline ends. The CDR3 is 15 amino acids. Per germline, CDR1 SGHVS and CDR2 FQNEAQ. CDR3 residues: CASSLPSRAKNIQYF. The CDR3 bases are TGTGCCAGCAGCTTACCCTCCAGAGCCAAAAACATTCAGTACTTC.

This clonotype was found many times. Its ends do not fully match the called genes, so a read error is possible. This chain connects TRBV7-7 to TRBJ2-2; 11 nucleotides agree with TRBD2. This CDR3 is built from 17 residues. CDR1 and CDR2 (germline): SSHAT, FNYEAQ (reference sequence). The CDR3 DNA reads as TGTGCTAGCAGTCTCGGGACTAGCGGATGGGACACCGGGGAGCTGTTTTTT. The encoded protein is CASSLGTSGWDTGELFF.

The table lists this clonotype with many counts. This sequence joins TRBV20-1 and TRBJ2-7; D unresolved. The CDR3 is 12 residues long. CDR1 DFQATT and CDR2 SNEGSKA come from the germline V gene (reference sequence). The germline V and J ends were trimmed by 3 bases and 6 bases, with 12 bases remaining between them. CDR3 sequence reads: CSASTSPAEQYF. For the CDR3, the DNA is TGCAGTGCTAGCACATCCCCTGCCGAGCAGTACTTC.

This clonotype came up once. A much larger clonotype is one base distant, so this may be a read error. The rearrangement uses TRBV12-3 or TRBV12-4 and TRBJ1-2; possibly TRBD1 for D (6 bases). The CDR3 has 15 amino acids. The CDR3 bases are TGTGCCAGCAGTTTAGACGACAGGTTCGACTATGGCCACACCTTC. Translating it yields CASSLDDRFDYGHTF.

This clonotype was seen repeatedly, ten times or more. The chain employs TRBV18 and TRBJ2-3; 7 bases are a match to TRBD2. The J segment lost 4 bases and the V segment lost 3 bases, leaving 10 bases of the junction unmatched. Germline V lookup: CDR1 KGHSH, CDR2 LQKENI. This CDR3 spans 16 amino acids. The CDR3 region is CASSPQGTGGADTQYF. CDR3 in DNA: TGTGCCAGCTCACCGCAAGGTACGGGAGGCGCAGATACGCAGTATTTT.

V and J are TRBV9 and TRBJ1-2; no reliable D call. Germline lookup yields CDR1 SGDLS and CDR2 YYNGEE. This CDR3 region has 14 residues. Trimming removed 0 bases at V and 4 bases at J, with 10 bases between. As DNA, the CDR3 is TGTGCCAGCAGCGTAGAAGTTGATGCCTATGGCTACACCTTC. Translating gives CASSVEVDAYGYTF.

The rearrangement joins TRBV20-1 to TRBJ1-1; tentatively, D is TRBD1 (5 bases). The CDR3 extends over 15 amino acids. V gave up 2 bases and J gave up 4 bases, with 17 bases separating them. From germline, CDR1 is DFQATT and CDR2 SNEGSKA (reference sequence). The CDR3 loop is CSARRVWGEGTEAFF. Here the CDR3 DNA reads TGCAGTGCTAGACGGGTTTGGGGGGAGGGCACTGAAGCTTTCTTT.

This clonotype was observed a handful of times. The chain has TRBV10-3 and TRBJ2-1, with TRBD1 as a possible D gene (6 bases). This CDR3 is 15 amino acids long. Germline V gene sequence: CDR1 ENHRY, CDR2 SYGVKD. V was clipped by 4 bases and J by 8 bases, with 18 bases between them. This CDR3 reads CAISARDRITDEQFF. CDR3 coding DNA: TGTGCCATCAGTGCTCGCGACAGGATTACAGATGAGCAGTTCTTC.

This clonotype was seen at least ten times. The chain employs TRBV2 and TRBJ1-4; no clear D. CDR3 length equals 18 residues. Trimming cost V 5 bases and J 11 bases, with 30 bases left between them. Germline CDR1 is SNHLY and CDR2 is FYNNEI. CDR3 sequence (DNA): TGTGCCAGCAGTCGGAAGAGACGTCCTATGGGTCTTGAGTGGAAACTGTTTTTT. Its translation is CASSRKRRPMGLEWKLFF.

This clonotype was counted many times. CDR3 loop: CATSDLEANEQFF. CDR3 sequence (DNA): TGTGCCACCAGTGATTTAGAGGCAAATGAGCAGTTCTTC. The chain employs TRBV24-1 and TRBJ2-1, with D unclear. The CDR3 extends over 13 amino acids. Germline V lookup: CDR1 KGHDR, CDR2 SFDVKD. Trimming removed 1 base from V and 7 bases from J, with 7 bases in between.

In its sample, this clonotype was seen a few times. The rearrangement joins TRBV6-1 to TRBJ2-7, with 8 bases fitting TRBD2. This CDR3 contains 11 residues. The V gene's germline CDR1 is MNHNS and CDR2 SASEGT. Unmatched junction bases numbered 3, after V lost 8 bases and J lost 6 bases. The chain's CDR3 is CASVAGGEQYF. Written as DNA, the CDR3 is TGTGCCAGCGTGGCGGGAGGCGAGCAGTACTTC.

This chain uses TRBV12-3 or TRBV12-4 with TRBJ2-2; TRBD2 is a possible D gene (5 bases). CDR3 length: 16 residues. V was shortened by 6 bases and J by 1 base, with 15 bases between the two germline ends. The CDR3 loop reads CASRSFYSENTGELFF. The CDR3 bases are TGTGCCAGCAGGTCTTTCTATAGCGAGAACACCGGGGAGCTGTTTTTT.

This clonotype was picked up a small number of times. The chain is built from TRBV20-1 and TRBJ2-1; either TRBD1 or TRBD2 may supply D (5 bases each). V dropped 0 bases and J dropped 7 bases, with 16 bases sitting between them. In germline, CDR1 is DFQATT, CDR2 SNEGSKA (reference sequence). The CDR3 sequence is 15 residues long. CDR3: CSARDATPEGNEQFF. CDR3 bases: TGCAGTGCTAGAGATGCGACTCCCGAGGGGAATGAGCAGTTCTTC.

This clonotype appeared many times. The chain couples TRBV7-9 to TRBJ2-7; D may be TRBD2 (6 bases). V was clipped by 5 bases and J by 4 bases, with 15 bases between them. CDR3 length: 14 amino acids. Germline-derived CDR1 and CDR2 are SEHNR and FQNEAQ (reference sequence). The CDR3 region is CASSAAGGWYEQYF. The DNA of the CDR3 is TGTGCCAGCAGCGCGGCAGGAGGGTGGTACGAGCAGTACTTC. The full variable domain, its missing parts supplied by reference TRBV7-9 and TRBJ2-7, is DTGVSQNPRHKITKRGQNVTFRCDPISEHNRLYWYRQTLGQGPEFLTYFQNEAQLEKSRLLSDRFSAERPKGSFSTLEIQRTEQGDSAMYLCASSAAGGWYEQYFGPGTRLTVT.

The J gene is TRBJ2-2, the V gene TRBV27, with TRBD2 matching over 7 bases. The germline V gene encodes CDR1 MNHEY and CDR2 SMNVEV (reference sequence). CDR3 length: 13 residues. Unmatched junction bases numbered 4, after V lost 5 bases and J lost 7 bases. The DNA of the CDR3 is TGTGCCAGCAGTGGGGGGGAGGACGGGGAGCTGTTTTTT. Encoded protein: CASSGGEDGELFF.

Regarding this clonotype: A much larger clonotype is one base distant, so this may be a read error. The chain employs TRBV7-2 and TRBJ2-1, with D uncertain. Germline V gene lookup returns CDR1 SGHTA and CDR2 FQGNSA. V gave up 4 bases and J gave up 5 bases, with 12 bases separating them. The CDR3 covers 14 residues. The chain's CDR3 is CASSSPTGHNEQFF. CDR3 DNA sequence: TGTGCCAGCAGCTCCCCTACCGGCCACAATGAGCAGTTCTTC.

This clonotype has more than one count but fewer than ten. The gene calls are TRBV9 and TRBJ2-7; TRBD2 agrees at 10 bases. Germline V gene data show CDR1 as SGDLS and CDR2 as YYNGEE. The CDR3 covers 16 residues. The junction had 9 bases not matched to a gene; V was cut back by 3 bases and J by 3 bases. This CDR3 is CASSGGGLAGVYEQYF. CDR3 DNA sequence: TGTGCCAGCAGCGGGGGAGGGCTAGCGGGAGTCTACGAGCAGTACTTC. Using reference TRBV9 and TRBJ2-7 for the parts outside the CDR3, the full variable domain is DSGVTQTPKHLITATGQRVTLRCSPRSGDLSVYWYQQSLDQGLQFLIQYYNGEERAKGNILERFSAQQFPDLHSELNLSSLELGDSALYFCASSGGGLAGVYEQYFGPGTRLTVT.

To note about this clonotype: One end of the junction varies from germline; a read error may be responsible. CDR3 nucleotides: TGTGCCAGCAGCCCCCCGGGACTAGCGGAGCCCTACAATGAGCAGCTCTTC. Translating it yields CASSPPGLAEPYNEQLF. V is TRBV7-8 and J is TRBJ2-1; 11 bases line up with TRBD2. Germline assignment: CDR1 SGHVS and CDR2 FQNEAQ. The CDR3 is 17 residues long. Complete variable domain (other parts from reference TRBV7-8 and TRBJ2-1): GAGVSQSPRYKVAKRGQDVALRCDPISGHVSLFWYQQALGQGPEFLTYFQNEAQLDKSGLPSDRFFAERPEGSVSTLKIQRTQQEDSAVYLCASSPPGLAEPYNEQLFGPGTRLTVL.

This clonotype was seen more than once but under ten times. The rearrangement links TRBV6-5 to TRBJ1-2; D unclear. Germline-derived CDR1 and CDR2 are MNHEY and SVGAGI. V gave up 2 bases and J gave up 2 bases, with 18 bases separating them. The CDR3 runs to 17 residues. In DNA form, the CDR3 reads TGTGCCAGCAGTTACGGCGCTGGGGAGTTTTACAACTATGGCTACACCTTC. Its translation is CASSYGAGEFYNYGYTF.

The chain joins TRBV3-1 to TRBJ2-7; 10 positions agree with TRBD2. The CDR3 loop spans 15 amino acids. Germline trimming cut 3 bases from V and 3 bases from J; bases unmatched to any gene: 5. Germline V gene lookup returns CDR1 LGHDT and CDR2 YNNKEL (reference sequence). The CDR3: CASSHGASGGYEQYF. Here the CDR3 DNA reads TGTGCCAGCAGCCACGGGGCTAGCGGGGGCTACGAGCAGTACTTC.

In the case of this clonotype: One end of the junction varies from germline; a read error may be responsible. The rearrangement links TRBV7-8 to TRBJ1-1, with a possible D match to TRBD1 (6 bases). The germline gives CDR1 SGHVS, CDR2 FQNEAQ. This CDR3 is built from 18 residues. CDR3 loop: CASTLLADLQGLNPEAFF. CDR3 sequence (DNA): TGTGCCAGCACCCTATTGGCCGACCTACAGGGATTGAACCCTGAAGCTTTCTTT. Full variable domain (missing parts from reference TRBV7-8 and TRBJ1-1): GAGVSQSPRYKVAKRGQDVALRCDPISGHVSLFWYQQALGQGPEFLTYFQNEAQLDKSGLPSDRFFAERPEGSVSTLKIQRTQQEDSAVYLCASTLLADLQGLNPEAFFGQGTRLTVV.

The V call is TRBV6-2 or TRBV6-3, the J call TRBJ2-3; D is perhaps TRBD1 or TRBD2 (5 bases each). The germline V gene has CDR1 MNHEY and CDR2 SVGEGT. Trimming took off 2 bases at V and 1 base at J, with 10 bases between the two ends. The CDR3 covers 15 residues. The DNA of the CDR3 is TGTGCCAGCAGTTACCGGGGCACGCGCACAGATACGCAGTATTTT. Its protein product is CASSYRGTRTDTQYF.

At least ten counts were recorded for this clonotype. The rearrangement uses TRBV28 and TRBJ2-5, with a possible D match to TRBD1 (6 bases). The CDR3 is 16 residues long. Trimming took off 4 bases at V and 5 bases at J, with 20 bases between the two ends. Germline CDR1 and CDR2: MDHEN and SYDVKM. The CDR3 reads CASSSAGAGIEETQYF. Written as DNA, the CDR3 is TGTGCCAGCAGTTCAGCAGGGGCAGGGATCGAGGAGACCCAGTACTTC. Filled out from reference TRBV28 and TRBJ2-5, the complete variable domain reads DVKVTQSSRYLVKRTGEKVFLECVQDMDHENMFWYRQDPGLGLRLIYFSYDVKMKEKGDIPEGYSVSREKKERFSLILESASTNQTSMYLCASSSAGAGIEETQYFGPGTRLLVL.